This TCR beta chain emerged from a study of shared clonotypes between healthy human individuals. Study in general: The study used three CD4 naive, three CD4 memory, two CD8 naive and one CD8 memory plate per donor. The study, taken as a whole, reports: Roughly 5% of naive CD4 clonotypes were shared across a few donors.

A word on this clone: Antigen: not known.

Method: immunoSEQ multiplex PCR; TCRdb's copy keeps in-frame clones and lacks some. In the table there are roughly 1 million clones, around 76% of which are singletons. The CDR3 has 10 amino acids. The germline V gene encodes CDR1 MNHNS and CDR2 SASEGT. Trimming cost V 7 bases and J 5 bases, with 4 bases left between them. J is TRBJ2-3 and V is TRBV6-1; D gene unclear. Sample: memory CD4+ T cells sorted from blood. Subset meaning: CD45RA-negative fraction. This TCR was recovered from a man between 18 and 29 years old in good health. The CDR3 region is CASMEDTQYF. The CDR3 nucleotides read TGTGCCAGCATGGAAGATACGCAGTATTTT.